The source of this T cell receptor beta chain is a study of graft-versus-host responses after intestinal transplantation. Study context: Recipients had multivisceral, liver-intestinal, or isolated intestinal transplants. All recipients got anti-thymocyte globulin induction, then tacrolimus and steroids for approximately 3 years.

The study's findings and limits: Early post-transplant HvG declines showed an association with peak circulating GvH clone levels. Researchers found GvH clones in recipient marrow, and some showed up first in ileum or blood.

TCRdb's copy holds only in-frame clones and misses some; the assay was immunoSEQ multiplex PCR. The data show tens of thousands of clones, with 94% seen just once and about 0.2% held by the top ten. A note on this clone: Its target is not known.

The CDR3 runs 14 residues. The V gene lost 5 bases and the J gene lost 0 bases, with 7 bases spanning the gap. Per germline, CDR1 SGHTA and CDR2 FQGNSA. This receptor was taken from a human donor who was the organ donor for an intestinal transplant. This material consisted of unstimulated CD4+ T cells sorted from spleen or lymph node cells, taken before transplant. The rearrangement links TRBV7-2 to TRBJ2-2; no clear D. CDR3 in amino acids: CASSPPTNTGELFF. The CDR3 DNA sequence: TGTGCCAGCAGCCCCCCGACGAACACCGGGGAGCTGTTTTTT.